This T cell receptor (beta chain) was obtained from a study of cytomegalovirus exposure and HLA in healthy donors. PCR amplification relied on 60 Vbeta primers (plus 13 Jbeta primers). The table came from immunoSEQ multiplex PCR; TCRdb's copy has only in-frame clones and leaves some out. The sample records a few hundred thousand clones, roughly 91% being singletons. CDR1 is ENHRY and CDR2 is SYGVKD in the germline V gene. The CDR3 runs 13 residues. Trimming removed 2 bases from V and 7 bases from J; junction bases left unmatched: 2. Points on this clone: What it binds is unknown.

The study, taken as a whole, reports: A later analysis reported that several of the most significant clusters appeared to be linked to common viral pathogens, among them Epstein-Barr virus. The study recorded 164 TCR beta chains that were cytomegalovirus-associated. For presence/absence analyses, sequencing depth was assumed to be roughly uniform across donors.

The sequence was collected from a girl aged 2 to 10 in good health and CMV-seronegative. Sequences were obtained from PBMCs. J is TRBJ2-1 and V is TRBV10-3; 7 bases match TRBD2. In DNA form, the CDR3 reads TGTGCCATCAGTGAGGCGGGAGTTAATGAGCAGTTCTTC. Translated, it gives CAISEAGVNEQFF.